This is a list of T cell receptor beta chains from one sample in a study of Graves' ophthalmopathy and Graves' hyperthyroidism. MiXCR, applied by TCRdb to the multiplex PCR reads, yields one record per CDR3 protein. The sample has 620,000 or so distinct CDR3 sequences; approximately 21% are singletons. The material sequenced was peripheral blood. Source of these receptors: a woman under 30 with stable Graves' hyperthyroidism. Some clones in this sample may be carry-over from other donors' samples. Both conserved end residues are trimmed from each CDR3.

V | CDR3
TRBV9 | ASSVNRNTEAF
TRBV5-1 | ASSLTGAHQETQY
TRBV6-5 | ASSYLGQGWNTEAF
TRBV30 | AWSVTLGYEQY
TRBV12-3/TRBV12-4 | ASSLATGPTIYEQY
TRBV4-1 | ASSQEIRGRRGYT
TRBV10-3 | AILGLTVNTEAF
TRBV20-1 | SAPTPNTGELF
TRBV6-1 | ASRKTGYDYEQY
TRBV19 | ATSGAGVSQH
TRBV3-1 | ASSQTLSGQPQH
TRBV20-1 | SATTGTGIYEQY
TRBV20-1 | SARETQY
TRBV6-2/TRBV6-3 | ASKPNRATYEQY
TRBV30 | AWSVHPTRGARDIQY
TRBV29-1 | SVRTGGNQPQH
TRBV7-8 | ASSLYTGVNSPLH
TRBV25-1 | ASSPPGQVDEQY
TRBV12-3/TRBV12-4 | ASSRRTRVKETQY
TRBV25-1 | ASSESGVAF
TRBV30 | ASTGTAAQETQY
TRBV5-1 | ASSPRSGQGTYEQY
TRBV11-2 | ASSLGGLAVNYEQY
TRBV6-1 | ASSPPGHYGYT
TRBV12-3/TRBV12-4 | ASSLGGSGGQTQY
TRBV30 | AWSVNRVAKNIQY
TRBV7-3 | ASSYSGQVLSGANVLT
TRBV11-2 | ASSLSLGPGDEQY